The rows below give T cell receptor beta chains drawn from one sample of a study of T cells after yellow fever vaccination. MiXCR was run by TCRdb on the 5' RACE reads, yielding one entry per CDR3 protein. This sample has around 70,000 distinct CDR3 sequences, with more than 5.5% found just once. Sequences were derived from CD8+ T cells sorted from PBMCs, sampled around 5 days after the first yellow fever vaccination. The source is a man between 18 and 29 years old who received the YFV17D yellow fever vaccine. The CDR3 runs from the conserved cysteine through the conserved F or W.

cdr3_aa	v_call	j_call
CASSEFGTEAFF	TRBV25-1	TRBJ1-1
CASKTPGGAQETQYF	TRBV27	TRBJ2-5
CSAKTGITTKNIQYF	TRBV20-1	TRBJ2-4
CASSYGQGGSYEQYF	TRBV6-5	TRBJ2-7
CASSLVRGGYEQYF	TRBV7-2	TRBJ2-7
CASSPPEDTIYF	TRBV12-3/TRBV12-4	TRBJ1-3
CASSLILAGDQETQYF	TRBV5-1	TRBJ2-5
CASSFGSGGDTDTQYF	TRBV28	TRBJ2-3
CASSVTSGVDNEQFF	TRBV9	TRBJ2-1
CASSSRDREQGQPQHF	TRBV7-8	TRBJ1-5